The subject of this entry is one T cell receptor beta chain. Its antigen is undetermined. This entry is derived from a study of vaccination and CD4 T cells after COVID-19. Across the whole study: As a positive control, some control cultures were given a CEFX pool, while others were given an HIV-1 Nef pool or no peptide.

Study-level results: Convalescent patients' median share of reactive clones seen only post-vaccination was 70% to 90%.

At the Johns Hopkins FTIC core, DNA taken from cultured CD4+ T cells was sequenced by way of the Oncomine TCR Beta short-read assay. TCRdb processed the PCR reads anew with MiXCR; each CDR3 protein has one entry. The sample includes about 9,500 distinct CDR3 sequences, about 60% of them seen just once. Noted treatment: roughly 11-day PBMC culture with coronavirus spike peptide pools or control peptides (ViraFEST assay). Each of days 3 and 7 saw half the medium replaced by fresh IL-2 medium. The CDR3 consists of 13 residues. V lost 1 base, J lost 8 bases, and 6 bases lay in between. Germline V gene lookup returns CDR1 SGHDN and CDR2 FVKESK.

This TCR was sampled from a human donor who had recovered from COVID-19. The sequencing sample was made of CD4+ T cells from blood, cultured in vitro. The J gene is TRBJ1-6, the V gene TRBV14; D unclear. This chain's CDR3 is CASSQVWDSPLHF. The CDR3 region has the DNA TGTGCCAGCAGCCAAGTATGGGATTCACCCCTCCACTTT.